The 10 T cell receptor beta chains listed next were all sequenced from one sample in a study of control samples from healthy donors and cancer patients. The method was immunoSEQ multiplex PCR; TCRdb's version includes in-frame clones alone and lacks a portion of them. The sample lists roughly 100,000 clones; under 90% were seen once. Sequences were obtained from blood. The receptors stem from a woman in her forties or fifties in good health.

The J gene is TRBJ1-5, the V gene TRBV19; possible D gene TRBD1, 6 bases. This CDR3 comprises 15 residues. Trimming removed 3 bases from V and 6 bases from J, with 15 bases in between. Germline loops: CDR1 LNHDA, CDR2 SQIVND (reference sequence). As DNA, the CDR3 is TGTGCCAGTAGTATTTCCCCAGGGGAGTTTCAGCCCCAGCATTTT. It encodes CASSISPGEFQPQHF. Full variable domain (remainder filled in from reference TRBV19 and TRBJ1-5): DGGITQSPKYLFRKEGQNVTLSCEQNLNHDAMYWYRQDPGQGLRLIYYSQIVNDFQKGDIAEGYSVSREKKESFPLTVTSAQKNPTAFYLCASSISPGEFQPQHFGDGTRLSIL.

The chain has TRBV25-1 and TRBJ2-3; TRBD2 might be the D (5 bases). V dropped 5 bases and J dropped 7 bases, with 25 bases sitting between them. Germline V CDR1 and CDR2: MGHDK, SYGVNS. CDR3 size: 17 residues. The CDR3 sequence is CASSPRASGLGMNTQYF. DNA of the CDR3: TGTGCCAGCAGTCCTCGGGCATCAGGACTGGGTATGAATACGCAGTATTTT.

The J gene is TRBJ2-2, the V gene TRBV5-6, with 9 bases fitting TRBD1. Trimming took 0 bases from V and 4 from J; bases not matched to a gene: 1. Germline values: CDR1 SGHDT, CDR2 YYEEEE. This CDR3 has 15 amino acids. CDR3 nucleotides: TGTGCCAGCAGCTTGGGGGACAGGGTCACCGGGGAGCTGTTTTTT. Residues: CASSLGDRVTGELFF.

The rearrangement joins TRBV6-6 to TRBJ1-6; no definite D call. CDR1 and CDR2 (germline): MNHNY, SVGAGI (reference sequence). This CDR3 comprises 14 residues. Trimming cost V 11 bases and J 9 bases, with 20 bases left between them. This CDR3 is CASLLRDRVSPLHF. CDR3 bases: TGTGCCTCCCTCCTCCGGGATCGGGTTTCACCCCTCCACTTT.

The chain couples TRBV11-2 to TRBJ1-3; D is ambiguous. The CDR3 spans 15 residues. The germline V gene encodes CDR1 SGHAT and CDR2 FQNNGV. V lost 0 bases and J 6 bases, leaving 12 bases between the germline ends. The chain's CDR3 is CASSLDPNSPNTIYF. CDR3 bases: TGTGCCAGCAGCTTAGATCCCAACAGCCCAAACACCATATATTTT.

The V and J genes are TRBV12-5 and TRBJ2-1; 7 bases match TRBD2. The CDR3 spans 15 residues. Germline loops: CDR1 LGHNT, CDR2 FRNRAP. The V segment lost 6 bases and the J segment 1 base; nucleotides outside the gene matches: 6. CDR3 residues: CASGSSGKSYNEQFF. In nucleotides, the CDR3 is TGTGCTAGTGGGTCCAGCGGGAAATCCTACAATGAGCAGTTCTTC.

The chain couples TRBV12-2 to TRBJ2-7; the table's D call TRBD2 went unverified against the DNA. TRBV12-2 is recorded as a pseudogene. The CDR3 loop spans 16 amino acids. This CDR3 is CASRLRRPSESYEQYF. CDR3 nucleotides: TGTGCAAGTCGCTTACGTAGGCCGAGCGAGAGCTACGAGCAGTACTTC.

The rearrangement uses TRBV19 and TRBJ2-3; 15 bases match TRBD2. There are 19 residues in the CDR3. Trimming cost V 3 bases and J 2 bases; bases outside gene matches: 9. CDR1 LNHDA and CDR2 SQIVND come from the germline V gene (reference sequence). DNA for the CDR3: TGTGCCAGTAGTATCGACAGGACTAGCGGGGGGGGATCCACAGATACGCAGTATTTT. Amino acids: CASSIDRTSGGGSTDTQYF.

The chain employs TRBV18 and TRBJ2-3; D is undetermined. Germline lookup yields CDR1 KGHSH and CDR2 LQKENI. The CDR3 has 11 residues. The V end was cut by 3 bases, the J end by 6 bases, with 4 bases between. The CDR3 region has the DNA TGTGCCAGCTCACCCCAGGATACGCAGTATTTT. Amino acids: CASSPQDTQYF.

V gene TRBV27 combines with J gene TRBJ1-2; 12 nucleotides match TRBD1. V dropped 5 bases and J dropped 6; count of bases not matched to a gene: 7. Looked up from germline, CDR1 is MNHEY and CDR2 is SMNVEV (reference sequence). The CDR3 is 15 residues long. The CDR3: CASSPNRDRGHGYTF. DNA for the CDR3: TGTGCCAGCAGTCCAAATCGGGACAGGGGGCATGGCTACACCTTC.